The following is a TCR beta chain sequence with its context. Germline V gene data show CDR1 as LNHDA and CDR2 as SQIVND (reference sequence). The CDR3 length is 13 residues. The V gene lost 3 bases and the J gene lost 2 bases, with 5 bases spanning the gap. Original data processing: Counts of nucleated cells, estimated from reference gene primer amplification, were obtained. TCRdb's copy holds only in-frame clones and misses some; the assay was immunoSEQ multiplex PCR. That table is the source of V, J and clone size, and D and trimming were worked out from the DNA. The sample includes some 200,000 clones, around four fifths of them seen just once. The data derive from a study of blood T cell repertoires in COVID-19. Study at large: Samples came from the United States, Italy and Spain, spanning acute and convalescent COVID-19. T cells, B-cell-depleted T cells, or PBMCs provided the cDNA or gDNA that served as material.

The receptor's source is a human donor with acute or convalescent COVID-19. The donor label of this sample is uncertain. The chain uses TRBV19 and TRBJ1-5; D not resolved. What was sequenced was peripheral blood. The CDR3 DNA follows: TGTGCCAGTAGTATCCCAGGCAATCAGCCCCAGCATTTT. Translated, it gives CASSIPGNQPQHF.